This TCR beta chain was captured in a study of blood T cell repertoires in COVID-19. The wider study: Researchers got acute and convalescent COVID-19 samples from the United States, Italy and Spain. From T cells, B-cell-depleted T cells, or PBMCs came the material, which was cDNA or gDNA.

Authors' methods: Reference gene primer amplification gave nucleated cell count estimates. Clones were read by immunoSEQ multiplex PCR, and TCRdb kept only the in-frame ones, dropping some. V and J calls and clone size are those listed in that table; D and trimming were worked out from the DNA. The top ten hold around 7% of the sample, which has just over 90,000 clones, less than 85% seen once. Germline V CDR1 and CDR2: MNHEY, SMNVEV (reference sequence). The CDR3 has 17 amino acids. The V and J ends lost 2 bases and 6 bases respectively, with 19 bases between them. The chain employs TRBV27 and TRBJ1-4, with a possible D match to TRBD1 (5 bases). Sequencing was performed on peripheral blood. This clonotype originated in a man in his 70s with acute or convalescent COVID-19. The DNA of the CDR3 is TGTGCCAGCAGTTTAAGGGAAAAAGGGGATGGGGATGAAAAACTGTTTTTT. Translated, it gives CASSLREKGDGDEKLFF. The variable domain in full, completed from reference TRBV27 and TRBJ1-4, reads EAQVTQNPRYLITVTGKKLTVTCSQNMNHEYMSWYRQDPGLGLRQIYYSMNVEVTDKGDVPEGYKVSRKEKRNFPLILESPSPNQTSLYFCASSLREKGDGDEKLFFGSGTQLSVL.